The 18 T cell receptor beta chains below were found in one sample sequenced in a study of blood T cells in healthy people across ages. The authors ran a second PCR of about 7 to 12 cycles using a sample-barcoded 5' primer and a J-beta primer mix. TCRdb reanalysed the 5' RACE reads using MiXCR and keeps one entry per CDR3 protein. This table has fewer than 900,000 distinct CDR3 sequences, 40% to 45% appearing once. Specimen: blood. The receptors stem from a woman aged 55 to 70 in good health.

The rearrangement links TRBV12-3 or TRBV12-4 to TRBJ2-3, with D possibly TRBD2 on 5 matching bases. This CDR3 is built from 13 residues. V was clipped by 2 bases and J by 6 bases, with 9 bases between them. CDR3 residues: CASSLTSRDTQYF. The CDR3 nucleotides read TGTGCCAGCAGTTTAACTAGTAGGGATACGCAGTATTTT.

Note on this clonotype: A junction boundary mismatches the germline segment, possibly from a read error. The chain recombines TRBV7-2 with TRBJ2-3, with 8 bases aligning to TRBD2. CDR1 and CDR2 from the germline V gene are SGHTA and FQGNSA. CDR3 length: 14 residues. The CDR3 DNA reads TGTGCCAGCACCTTAGCGGGAACCACAGATACGCAGTATTTT. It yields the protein CASTLAGTTDTQYF.

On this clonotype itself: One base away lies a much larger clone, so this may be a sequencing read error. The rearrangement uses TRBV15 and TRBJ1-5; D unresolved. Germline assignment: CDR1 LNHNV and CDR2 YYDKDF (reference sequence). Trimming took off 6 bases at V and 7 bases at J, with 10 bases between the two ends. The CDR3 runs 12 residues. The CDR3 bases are TGTGCCACCAGGGTTGGTCAACAGCCCCAGCATTTT. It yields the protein CATRVGQQPQHF.

The CDR3 region has the DNA TGTGCCAGCAGCTCTTGGCAAACGATCTCCTACGAGCAGTACTTC. This translates into CASSSWQTISYEQYF. The chain is built from TRBV11-2 and TRBJ2-7; D remains unclear. Germline CDR1 reads SGHAT; CDR2 reads FQNNGV. The germline V and J ends were trimmed by 4 bases and 0 bases, with 13 bases remaining between them. The CDR3 is 15 residues long.

In nucleotides, the CDR3 is TGTGCCAGCAGTTACGAACTAGCGGGGGGGGCCTACGAGCAGTACTTC. Protein: CASSYELAGGAYEQYF. The V and J genes are TRBV6-5 and TRBJ2-7, with 13 bases lining up with TRBD2. Germline assignment: CDR1 MNHEY and CDR2 SVGAGI. The V gene end was trimmed by 2 bases and the J gene end by 2 bases; junction bases not matched to a gene: 3. CDR3 length: 16 amino acids.

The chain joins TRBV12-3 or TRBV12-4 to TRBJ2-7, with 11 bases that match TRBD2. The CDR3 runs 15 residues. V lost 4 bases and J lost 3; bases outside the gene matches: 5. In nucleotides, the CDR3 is TGTGCCAGCAGTTGGGAGACTAGCGGGATCTACGAGCAGTACTTC. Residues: CASSWETSGIYEQYF.

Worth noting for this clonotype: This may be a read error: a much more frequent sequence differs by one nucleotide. The DNA for the CDR3 is TGCGCCAGCGGCTTGACGGTTGGGGAAGAGACCCAGTACTTC. Protein product: CASGLTVGEETQYF. The chain is built from TRBV5-1 and TRBJ2-7; the D is unclear. The DNA end is more similar to TRBJ2-5, so the J call may be wrong. The CDR3 length is 14 residues. Germline V gives CDR1 SGHRS, CDR2 YFSETQ.

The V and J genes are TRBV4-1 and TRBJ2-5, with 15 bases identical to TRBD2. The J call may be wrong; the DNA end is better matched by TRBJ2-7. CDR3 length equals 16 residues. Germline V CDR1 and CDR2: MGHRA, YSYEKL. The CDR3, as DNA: TGCGCCAGCAGCCAGGGGACTAGCGGGGGGACTTACGAGCAGTACTTC. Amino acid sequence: CASSQGTSGGTYEQYF.

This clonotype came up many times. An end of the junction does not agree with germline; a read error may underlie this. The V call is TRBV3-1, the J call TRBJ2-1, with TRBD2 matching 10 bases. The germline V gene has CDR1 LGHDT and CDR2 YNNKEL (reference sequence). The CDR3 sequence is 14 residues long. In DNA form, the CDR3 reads TGCGCCAGCAGTGGCCTAGCGGGAGTCAATGAGCAGTTCTTC. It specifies CASSGLAGVNEQFF.

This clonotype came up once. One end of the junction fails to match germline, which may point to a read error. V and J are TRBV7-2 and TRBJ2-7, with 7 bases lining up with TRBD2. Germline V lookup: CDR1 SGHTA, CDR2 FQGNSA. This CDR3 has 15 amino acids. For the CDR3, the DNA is TGTGCCAGCAGCTCGCTAAGCGGGGTTGTGTACGGGCAGTACTTC. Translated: CASSSLSGVVYGQYF.

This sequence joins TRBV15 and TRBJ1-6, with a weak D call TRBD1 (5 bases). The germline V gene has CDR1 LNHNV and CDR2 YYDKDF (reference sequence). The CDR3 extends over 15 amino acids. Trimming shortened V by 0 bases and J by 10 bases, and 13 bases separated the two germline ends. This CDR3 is CATSRETPGESPLHF. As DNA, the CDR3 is TGTGCCACCAGCAGAGAAACTCCGGGGGAATCACCCCTCCACTTT.

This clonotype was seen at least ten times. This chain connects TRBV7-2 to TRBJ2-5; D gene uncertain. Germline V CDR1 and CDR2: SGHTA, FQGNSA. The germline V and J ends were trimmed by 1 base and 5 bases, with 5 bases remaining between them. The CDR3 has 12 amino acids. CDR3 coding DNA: TGTGCCAGCAGCTTAGAGTCGGAGACCCAGTACTTC. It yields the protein CASSLESETQYF.

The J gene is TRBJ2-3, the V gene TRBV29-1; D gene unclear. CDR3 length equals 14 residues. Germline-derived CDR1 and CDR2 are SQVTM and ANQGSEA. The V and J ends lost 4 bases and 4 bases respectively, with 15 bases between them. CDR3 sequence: CSVGSRSSPDTQYF. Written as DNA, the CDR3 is TGCAGCGTTGGAAGTAGGTCCTCTCCAGATACGCAGTATTTT.

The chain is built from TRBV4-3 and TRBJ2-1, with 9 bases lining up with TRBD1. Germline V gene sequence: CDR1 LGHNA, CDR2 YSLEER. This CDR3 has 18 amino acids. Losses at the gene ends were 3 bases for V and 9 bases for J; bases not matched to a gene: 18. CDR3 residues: CASSQGIAGTGTIGEQFF. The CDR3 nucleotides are TGCGCCAGCAGCCAGGGCATAGCCGGGACAGGGACAATTGGTGAGCAGTTCTTC.

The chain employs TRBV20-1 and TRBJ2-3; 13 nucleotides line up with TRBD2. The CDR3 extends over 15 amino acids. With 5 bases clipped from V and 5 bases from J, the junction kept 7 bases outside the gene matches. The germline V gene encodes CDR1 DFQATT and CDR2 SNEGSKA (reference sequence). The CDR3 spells CSAAGLAGVGDTQYF. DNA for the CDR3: TGCAGTGCTGCAGGACTAGCGGGAGTGGGAGATACGCAGTATTTT.

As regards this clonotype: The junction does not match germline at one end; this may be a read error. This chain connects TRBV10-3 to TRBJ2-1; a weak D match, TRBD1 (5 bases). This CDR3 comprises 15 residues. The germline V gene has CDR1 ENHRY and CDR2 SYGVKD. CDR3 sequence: CAISPSQGSYNERFF. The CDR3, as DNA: TGTGCCATCAGCCCCAGTCAGGGCTCCTACAATGAGCGGTTCTTC.

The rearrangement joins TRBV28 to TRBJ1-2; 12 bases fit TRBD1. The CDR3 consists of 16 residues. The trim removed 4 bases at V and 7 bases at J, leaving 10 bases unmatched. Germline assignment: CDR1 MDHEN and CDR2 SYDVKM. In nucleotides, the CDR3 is TGTGCCAGCAGTTCACCCGGGACAGGGGGCGGTACTGGCTACACCTTC. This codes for CASSSPGTGGGTGYTF.

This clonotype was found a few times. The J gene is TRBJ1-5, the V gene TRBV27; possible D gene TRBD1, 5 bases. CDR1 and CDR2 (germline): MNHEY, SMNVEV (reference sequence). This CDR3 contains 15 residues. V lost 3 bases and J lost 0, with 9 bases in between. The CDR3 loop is CASSFGHNSNQPQHF. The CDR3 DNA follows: TGTGCCAGCAGTTTCGGACACAATAGCAATCAGCCCCAGCATTTT.